These 24 T cell receptor beta chains share one sample of origin, sequenced in a study of blood T cell repertoires in COVID-19. TCRdb's table, derived via immunoSEQ multiplex PCR, lists solely in-frame clones and lacks some. Among 250,000 or so clones listed, about four fifths were seen once. Source material: peripheral blood. The receptors were sampled from a woman aged 35 to 49 who had recovered from COVID-19.

The V and J genes are TRBV5-5 and TRBJ2-2; 12 bases align to TRBD2. This CDR3 is built from 17 residues. V lost 4 bases to trimming and J lost 5 bases; unmatched junction nucleotides: 9. Germline loops: CDR1 SGHKS, CDR2 YYEKEE (reference sequence). The CDR3 sequence: CASSPKLAGGDTGELFF. The DNA of the CDR3 is TGTGCCAGCAGCCCTAAACTAGCGGGGGGTGATACCGGGGAGCTGTTTTTT.

The chain employs TRBV7-9 and TRBJ2-1, with TRBD1 as a possible D gene (6 bases). This CDR3 is 12 amino acids long. V was clipped by 2 bases and J by 12 bases, with 11 bases between them. Germline lookup yields CDR1 SEHNR and CDR2 FQNEAQ (reference sequence). CDR3 in amino acids: CASSLQGMGQFF. The CDR3 DNA follows: TGTGCCAGCAGCTTACAGGGGATGGGGCAGTTCTTC.

The chain links TRBV9 to TRBJ1-4; the D is unclear. The CDR3 is 14 amino acids. V dropped 4 bases and J dropped 0 bases, with 7 bases sitting between them. CDR1 is SGDLS, CDR2 YYNGEE, per germline. This chain's CDR3 is CASSSTATNEKLFF. In nucleotides, the CDR3 is TGTGCCAGCAGCTCCACAGCAACTAATGAAAAACTGTTTTTT.

V usage is TRBV6-4 and J usage is TRBJ1-2; no clear D gene. Germline CDR1 MRHNA, CDR2 SNTAGT. The V gene lost 0 bases and the J gene lost 0 bases, with 8 bases spanning the gap. The CDR3 totals 15 residues. The CDR3 is CASSDSAASNYGYTF. The DNA for the CDR3 is TGTGCCAGCAGTGACTCGGCGGCTTCTAACTATGGCTACACCTTC.

J is TRBJ1-5 and V is TRBV28; 8 bases agree with TRBD1. Trimming cost V 4 bases and J 6 bases; bases outside gene matches: 5. The CDR3 is made up of 14 amino acids. Per germline, CDR1 MDHEN and CDR2 SYDVKM. The CDR3 DNA is TGTGCCAGCAGTTACAGGGGGGCGAGTCAGCCCCAGCATTTT. Its protein is CASSYRGASQPQHF.

The chain joins TRBV18 to TRBJ1-2; 7 bases align to TRBD1. Trimming took 3 bases from V and 7 from J; bases not matched to a gene: 14. The CDR3 runs 16 residues. The germline gives CDR1 KGHSH, CDR2 LQKENI. CDR3 bases: TGTGCCAGCTCACCTGCCCGGGACAGTGCATCCACTGGCTACACCTTC. It yields the protein CASSPARDSASTGYTF.

This clone showed up just a few times. V is TRBV7-8 and J is TRBJ1-6, with a tentative D call TRBD1 (6 bases). Per the germline V gene, CDR1 is SGHVS and CDR2 is FQNEAQ. V was clipped by 6 bases and J by 0 bases, with 15 bases between them. The CDR3 runs to 17 residues. DNA for the CDR3: TGTGCCAGCAGAACGGGAGGGGGGAGCTCCTATAATTCACCCCTCCACTTT. Its translation is CASRTGGGSSYNSPLHF.

V gene TRBV3-1 (or the pseudogene TRBV3-2) combines with J gene TRBJ1-6, with D uncertain. V was clipped by 0 bases and J by 9 bases, with 6 bases between them. Germline loops: CDR1 LGHDT, CDR2 YNNKEL (reference sequence). CDR3 length: 13 residues. In DNA form, the CDR3 reads TGTGCCAGCAGCCAAGAAAATCTTTCACCCCTCCACTTT. Protein: CASSQENLSPLHF.

The CDR3 region has the DNA TGCGCCAGCAGCTCCAGCGGGGCGCTCACAGATACGCAGTATTTT. Its translation: CASSSSGALTDTQYF. The chain uses TRBV5-1 and TRBJ2-3, with 7 nucleotides matching TRBD2. Trimming removed 3 bases from V and 2 bases from J; junction bases left unmatched: 6. Germline V gene lookup returns CDR1 SGHRS and CDR2 YFSETQ. This CDR3 region has 15 residues.

This clone was detected only once. The chain is built from TRBV4-1 and TRBJ1-1, with D possibly matching TRBD1 (5 bases). Between the trimmed V and J ends, which lost 2 bases and 4 bases, there was a span of 20 bases. The V gene's germline CDR1 is MGHRA and CDR2 YSYEKL. This CDR3 has 17 amino acids. CDR3 in DNA: TGCGCCAGCAGCCAAAAACAGCCAGGGAACGGTGCCACTGAAGCTTTCTTT. Its protein is CASSQKQPGNGATEAFF.

The rearrangement uses TRBV23-1 and TRBJ1-6; D gene uncertain. TRBV23-1 is sorted into the ORF group, with uncertain function. The CDR3 sequence is 16 residues long. Trimming took 0 bases from V and 14 from J, leaving 20 bases between them. CDR3 region: CASSQSCLRLRWTLHF. CDR3 DNA sequence: TGCGCCAGCAGTCAATCATGCCTGCGACTTAGGTGGACCCTCCACTTT.

The rearrangement links TRBV28 to TRBJ1-1, with D perhaps matching TRBD1 (6 bases). CDR3 length: 13 residues. Germline loops: CDR1 MDHEN, CDR2 SYDVKM. V shed 8 bases and J shed 1 base, with 11 bases lying between them. Written as DNA, the CDR3 is TGTGCCAGCGGGGGCACAGGGAACACTGAAGCTTTCTTT. This codes for CASGGTGNTEAFF.

This chain uses TRBV6-5 with TRBJ1-3, with D perhaps TRBD1 (6 bases). This CDR3 contains 15 residues. The V gene lost 8 bases and the J gene lost 0 bases, with 14 bases spanning the gap. Germline-derived CDR1 and CDR2 are MNHEY and SVGAGI. The CDR3 spells CASGRTESSGNTIYF. CDR3 DNA: TGTGCCAGCGGGCGGACAGAGAGCTCTGGAAACACCATATATTTT.

The chain recombines TRBV2 with TRBJ2-5; D uncertain. Trimming took off 4 bases at V and 9 bases at J, with 9 bases between the two ends. The germline V gene encodes CDR1 SNHLY and CDR2 FYNNEI. This CDR3 is built from 11 residues. In DNA form, the CDR3 reads TGTGCCAGCAGTGTGCTTCAGGCCCAGTACTTC. As protein: CASSVLQAQYF.

The CDR3 DNA follows: TGTGCCAGCAGTTACTCCAGAACTAACTATGGCTACACCTTC. As protein: CASSYSRTNYGYTF. The V and J genes are TRBV6-5 and TRBJ1-2; D not resolved. V gave up 0 bases and J gave up 0 bases, with 5 bases separating them. The CDR3 extends over 14 amino acids. Germline V gene data show CDR1 as MNHEY and CDR2 as SVGAGI.

Here the CDR3 reads CASSDGGQGWAGELFF. The CDR3 DNA is TGCGCCAGCAGCGACGGAGGACAGGGGTGGGCCGGGGAGCTGTTTTTT. V usage is TRBV5-1 and J usage is TRBJ2-2; 9 nucleotides align to TRBD1. This CDR3 is built from 16 residues. The V gene end was trimmed by 4 bases and the J gene end by 6 bases; junction bases not matched to a gene: 10. Per germline, CDR1 SGHRS and CDR2 YFSETQ. Complete variable domain (other parts from reference TRBV5-1 and TRBJ2-2): KAGVTQTPRYLIKTRGQQVTLSCSPISGHRSVSWYQQTPGQGLQFLFEYFSETQRNKGNFPGRFSGRQFSNSRSEMNVSTLELGDSALYLCASSDGGQGWAGELFFGEGSRLTVL.

J is TRBJ1-2 and V is TRBV6-6; D remains unclear. Germline V gene sequence: CDR1 MNHNY, CDR2 SVGAGI (reference sequence). There are 12 residues in the CDR3. V was cut by 8 bases and J by 2 bases, with 9 bases left in between. For the CDR3, the DNA is TGTGCCAGCCTCGCCGGGAACTATGGCTACACCTTC. It is translated as CASLAGNYGYTF.

This rearrangement joins TRBV3-1 (or the pseudogene TRBV3-2) to TRBJ1-6; a weak D match, TRBD1 (6 bases). CDR3 length equals 14 residues. V was trimmed by 3 bases and J by 6 bases, leaving 9 bases between them. Looked up from germline, CDR1 is LGHDT and CDR2 is YNNKEL (reference sequence). CDR3: CASSQNRANSPLHF. In nucleotides, the CDR3 is TGTGCCAGCAGCCAGAACAGGGCTAATTCACCCCTCCACTTT.

The chain employs TRBV28 and TRBJ1-1; D unclear. The CDR3 contains 14 residues. Trimming stripped 8 bases from V and 2 bases from J, with 15 bases between. Germline V gene data show CDR1 as MDHEN and CDR2 as SYDVKM. The CDR3 DNA sequence: TGTGCCAGCGGCCGCTGGGAGGGAAACACTGAAGCTTTCTTT. Translation gives CASGRWEGNTEAFF.

The chain combines TRBV3-1 (or the pseudogene TRBV3-2) with TRBJ2-1; tentatively, D is TRBD2 (5 bases). Per germline, CDR1 LGHDT and CDR2 YNNKEL (reference sequence). The CDR3 has 16 residues. V was pared by 4 bases and J by 7 bases, with 20 bases between. The CDR3 region is CASSPPGLGRGNEQFF. CDR3 coding DNA: TGTGCCAGCAGCCCCCCCGGATTAGGGCGAGGGAATGAGCAGTTCTTC.

The genes are TRBV7-2 and TRBJ2-5; no definite D call. The CDR3 has 14 residues. The germline CDR1 and CDR2 sequences are SGHTA and FQGNSA. Trimming removed 1 base at V and 2 bases at J, with 8 bases between. The CDR3 region is CASSLGVRQETQYF. The CDR3 DNA is TGTGCCAGCAGCTTAGGAGTTAGACAAGAGACCCAGTACTTC.

This clone came up once. The rearrangement links TRBV5-4 to TRBJ2-3; TRBD2 might be the D (5 bases). Germline values: CDR1 SGHNT, CDR2 YYREEE (reference sequence). This CDR3 contains 16 residues. Trimming stripped 4 bases from V and 2 bases from J, with 17 bases between. The CDR3 nucleotides read TGTGCCAGCAGCCCCTCTTCCGGGGTTTCCACAGATACGCAGTATTTT. This gives the protein CASSPSSGVSTDTQYF.

The chain joins TRBV12-5 to TRBJ1-2; D is perhaps TRBD1 (6 bases). The CDR3 consists of 18 residues. Trimming left V 1 base short and J 8 bases short, with 26 bases between. Germline lookup yields CDR1 LGHNT and CDR2 FRNRAP. The DNA for the CDR3 is TGTGCTAGTGGTTTGGAAGGGGGTCAGGCAGGGGCCTATGGAGGCTACACCTTC. It specifies CASGLEGGQAGAYGGYTF.

This clone came up once. The V gene is TRBV5-1, the J gene TRBJ1-2; D remains ambiguous. The CDR3 extends over 13 amino acids. Trimming removed 3 bases at V and 9 bases at J, with 15 bases between. CDR1 and CDR2 from the germline V gene are SGHRS and YFSETQ. In nucleotides, the CDR3 is TGCGCCAGCAGCTCGTCGGGGAGCAATAGCTACACCTTC. Translating gives CASSSSGSNSYTF.